This section outlines one TCR beta chain sequence together with its context. The target antigen is unknown. This CDR3 is built from 15 residues. The V gene's germline CDR1 is LGHNA and CDR2 YSLEER. V dropped 1 base and J dropped 0 bases, with 9 bases sitting between them. The source of the sample is a study of long-term antiretroviral therapy in people with HIV. Findings and caveats of the study: Transplant donor controls retained higher diversity, though diversity increased after ART.

Run at survey level, the immunoSEQ assay was version v3.0. Clones were sequenced by immunoSEQ multiplex PCR, and TCRdb holds only the in-frame ones, with some missing. The table includes about 26,000 clones, 82% detected once. This chain joins TRBV4-3 and TRBJ1-2; no firm D call. Material: unsorted PBMCs, obtained 2.9 years after starting antiretroviral therapy. This clonotype was sampled from a man in his fifties with HIV. The CDR3 DNA sequence: TGCGCCAGCAGCCAAGTGGTGTCCGCTAACTATGGCTACACCTTC. Amino acid sequence: CASSQVVSANYGYTF.